The entry below describes one TCR beta chain. Its antigen is unidentified. The source of the sample is a study of cytomegalovirus exposure and HLA in healthy donors. Study conclusions and caveats: Researchers reported that a few CMV-associated chains were confirmed in vitro as CMV antigen-specific. With high specificity and sensitivity, the classifier reportedly diagnosed cytomegalovirus status. Among TCR sequences, most were rare, though some public TCRs appeared in many donors. The authors enumerated over 150 TCR beta chains as linked to cytomegalovirus.

Clones were sequenced by immunoSEQ multiplex PCR, and TCRdb holds only the in-frame ones, with some missing. Of about 360,000 clones in the sample, roughly 90% were seen once. The CDR3 consists of 16 residues. Germline V gene data show CDR1 as SGHRS and CDR2 as YFSETQ. V was clipped by 3 bases and J by 0 bases, with 13 bases between them. Material for sequencing was PBMCs. This receptor was taken from a woman in her late teens or twenties in good health and CMV-seronegative. The chain carries TRBV5-1 and TRBJ2-1, with D possibly TRBD2 on 6 matching bases. The CDR3 coding sequence is TGCGCCAGCAGCTCCCAGCGGGTTAGCTCCTACAATGAGCAGTTCTTC. This gives the protein CASSSQRVSSYNEQFF.